A single sample gave rise to the 16 T cell receptor beta chains below, sequenced in a study of regulatory T cells in long-lasting Graves disease. CDR3-region Arm-PCR and iRepertoire HTBI primers produced the TCR beta libraries. MiXCR was run by TCRdb on the multiplex PCR reads, yielding one entry per CDR3 protein. The data contain about 470,000 distinct CDR3 sequences, around 21% of them singletons. Noted time point: persistent/refractory GD, antithyroid drugs over 5 years with positive TRAb. The TCR library used RNA extracted from PBMCs. The source material was peripheral blood mononuclear cells (PBMCs), sampled when the disease was refractory, from a patient treated with antithyroid drugs. These TCRs come from a female donor with Graves disease.

This clonotype was recorded many times. V usage is TRBV6-5 and J usage is TRBJ1-2; 7 bases are shared with TRBD1. Germline loops: CDR1 MNHEY, CDR2 SVGAGI. The V and J ends lost 4 bases and 4 bases, in that order; junction bases with no gene match: 12. CDR3 size: 16 residues. In nucleotides, the CDR3 is TGTGCCAGCAGTTTATCTTTACAGGGGTCGAGCTATGGCTACACCTTC. Translating gives CASSLSLQGSSYGYTF.

There are many counts of this clonotype. The chain joins TRBV29-1 to TRBJ1-4, with 12 bases aligning to TRBD1. The CDR3 is made up of 14 amino acids. Germline V gene data show CDR1 as SQVTM and CDR2 as ANQGSEA. J was trimmed by 8 bases and V by 6 bases; bases with no gene match: 7. The CDR3 nucleotides read TGCAGCGTGAGGGACAGGGGGCAACGAGAAAAACTGTTTTTT. This sequence encodes CSVRDRGQREKLFF.

This clonotype was counted at least ten times. This chain uses TRBV7-2 with TRBJ2-7; possibly TRBD2 for D (6 bases). The germline V gene has CDR1 SGHTA and CDR2 FQGNSA. V dropped 2 bases and J dropped 7 bases, with 15 bases sitting between them. This CDR3 contains 14 residues. The CDR3 sequence is CASSLLVPRGEQYF. The DNA for the CDR3 is TGTGCCAGCAGCTTATTAGTTCCCCGGGGGGAGCAGTACTTC.

This chain uses TRBV27 with TRBJ2-7; D perhaps matches TRBD2 (7 bases). Trimming pared 5 bases from V and 7 bases from J, leaving 27 bases between. CDR3 length equals 17 residues. Germline-derived CDR1 and CDR2 are MNHEY and SMNVEV (reference sequence). CDR3: CASSPTPSGGISREQYF. The CDR3 DNA is TGTGCCAGCAGTCCAACCCCATCGGGGGGCATCTCTCGGGAGCAGTACTTC.

There are many counts of this clonotype. The V and J genes are TRBV27 and TRBJ2-7; 7 nucleotides align to TRBD1. V shed 10 bases, J shed 0 bases, and the junction held 9 bases outside the gene matches. This CDR3 is built from 14 residues. Per germline, CDR1 MNHEY and CDR2 SMNVEV (reference sequence). CDR3 bases: TGTGCCACCTCCAAACAGGGGCTCTCCTACGAGCAGTACTTC. This translates into CATSKQGLSYEQYF.

As concerns this clonotype: A much larger clone lies one base from this, so it may be a read error. The chain uses TRBV29-1 and TRBJ2-7; TRBD1 aligns across 9 bases. The germline V gene encodes CDR1 SQVTM and CDR2 ANQGSEA. The CDR3 loop spans 15 amino acids. J lost 1 base, V lost 3 bases, and 7 bases had no gene match. CDR3 coding DNA: TGCAGCGTTGAGAACCCGGGACAGGGTTCCTACGAGCAGTACTTC. This encodes CSVENPGQGSYEQYF.

This clonotype was seen ten or more times. The chain employs TRBV7-2 and TRBJ2-7, with 7 bases that match TRBD1. Looked up from germline, CDR1 is SGHTA and CDR2 is FQGNSA. V gave up 6 bases and J gave up 3 bases; unmatched junction bases: 8. The CDR3 consists of 14 residues. As DNA, the CDR3 is TGTGCCAGCAGAGGGGGCGGATATCTCTACGAGCAGTACTTC. This encodes CASRGGGYLYEQYF.

This clonotype came up a few times. CDR3 nucleotides: TGCAGTGCTAGAGATCTTGGAGCTATGAACACTGAAGCTTTCTTT. It translates to CSARDLGAMNTEAFF. J is TRBJ1-1 and V is TRBV20-1, with D uncertain. Trimming took off 0 bases at V and 0 bases at J, with 11 bases between the two ends. The CDR3 consists of 15 residues. Germline-derived CDR1 and CDR2 are DFQATT and SNEGSKA (reference sequence).

Concerning this clonotype itself: This clone may be a read error of a much larger clone one base away. The CDR3 ends on some other residue instead of the conserved phenylalanine or tryptophan, so this is likely a read error. V usage is TRBV28 and J usage is TRBJ2-6; TRBD1 matches 12 bases. This CDR3 comprises 17 residues. In germline, CDR1 is MDHEN, CDR2 SYDVKM. V lost 5 bases and J lost 3; bases outside the gene matches: 5. The CDR3 bases are TGTGCCAGCAGTGCCGGGACAGGGGGCTTTGGGGCCAACGTCCTGACTCTC. Protein: CASSAGTGGFGANVLTL.

About this clonotype: A much larger clone lies one base from this, so it may be a read error. The CDR3 DNA follows: TGTGCCGGCAGTTTCTCCTCTAGCGGGAGTGGCGAGCAGTACTTC. Protein product: CAGSFSSSGSGEQYF. The chain links TRBV6-1 to TRBJ2-7; 10 nucleotides agree with TRBD2. From germline, CDR1 is MNHNS and CDR2 SASEGT. CDR3 length: 15 residues.

This clonotype was picked up one time. The rearrangement uses TRBV6-5 and TRBJ1-1; D ambiguous. CDR1 and CDR2 from the germline V gene are MNHEY and SVGAGI. V lost 4 bases, J lost 10 bases, and 13 bases lay in between. This CDR3 is built from 12 residues. The CDR3 loop is CASSSTSVGAFF. The DNA for the CDR3 is TGTGCCAGCAGTTCAACCTCCGTGGGAGCTTTCTTT.

The gene calls are TRBV30 and TRBJ1-2; D gene ambiguous. Germline-derived CDR1 and CDR2 are GTSNPN and SVGIG (reference sequence). With 3 bases removed from V and 3 bases from J, the gap between germline ends came to 11 bases. The CDR3 sequence is 13 residues long. CDR3 sequence (DNA): TGTGCCTGGAGCCCCTATGGTGACTATGGCTACACCTTC. Amino acids: CAWSPYGDYGYTF. The full variable domain, completed using reference TRBV30 and TRBJ1-2, is SQTIHQWPATLVQPVGSPLSLECTVEGTSNPNLYWYRQAAGRGLQLLFYSVGIGQISSEVPQNLSASRPQDRQFILSSKKLLLSDSGFYLCAWSPYGDYGYTFGSGTRLTVV.

The genes are TRBV12-3 or TRBV12-4 and TRBJ2-7, with TRBD2 matching over 8 bases. Losses at the gene ends were 2 bases for V and 5 bases for J; bases not matched to a gene: 5. The CDR3 extends over 14 amino acids. CDR3 nucleotide sequence: TGTGCCAGCAGTTTATGGGGTAGCGGGAACGAGCAGTACTTC. It translates to CASSLWGSGNEQYF.

The genes are TRBV4-1 and TRBJ2-2; D is possibly TRBD2 (5 bases). The V gene's germline CDR1 is MGHRA and CDR2 YSYEKL. V was trimmed by 2 bases and J by 8 bases, leaving 18 bases between them. This CDR3 spans 16 amino acids. The chain's CDR3 is CASSQSRGIPGGELFF. In DNA, the CDR3 is TGCGCCAGCAGCCAATCTCGAGGGATACCCGGGGGGGAGCTGTTTTTT.

The rearrangement links TRBV5-5 to TRBJ2-1; D remains ambiguous. Germline-derived CDR1 and CDR2 are SGHKS and YYEKEE (reference sequence). The CDR3 spans 13 residues. V was trimmed by 1 base and J by 6 bases, leaving 8 bases between them. The CDR3: CASSLNPSNEQFF. CDR3 nucleotides: TGTGCCAGCAGCTTGAACCCTAGCAATGAGCAGTTCTTC.

The chain couples TRBV18 to TRBJ1-1, with D possibly TRBD1 on 6 matching bases. The V gene's germline CDR1 is KGHSH and CDR2 LQKENI. V was shortened by 2 bases and J by 6 bases, with 10 bases between the two germline ends. The CDR3 length is 13 residues. The chain's CDR3 is CASSPRDRPEAFF. CDR3 in DNA: TGTGCCAGCTCACCAAGAGACAGGCCTGAAGCTTTCTTT.